This T cell receptor beta chain was profiled in a study of cytomegalovirus exposure and HLA in healthy donors. Points from the study as a whole: Presence/absence analyses treated sequencing depth as roughly uniform across donors. After further analysis at a later stage, roughly 16,000 TCR beta sequences were associated with HLA alleles at 0.05 false discovery rate. Most TCR sequences were rare, but some public TCRs occurred in many donors.

PCR was performed using 60 Vbeta and 13 Jbeta primers. In the study's own analysis: Later analysis identified tens of millions of unique TCR beta chains, about 10 million shared. The table came from immunoSEQ multiplex PCR; TCRdb's copy has only in-frame clones and leaves some out. V and J calls and clone size are copied from that table; D and trimming were computed from the DNA. The sample lists approximately 120,000 clones, about three quarters occurring once. A single count supports this clone. Its target is not known. Sequencing was performed on PBMCs. This clonotype was obtained from a man younger than 40 in good health and CMV-seronegative.

CDR3 sequence: CASSLPGQGYYEQYF. The CDR3 DNA follows: TGTGCCAGCAGCTTGCCGGGACAGGGATACTACGAGCAGTACTTC. J is TRBJ2-7 and V is TRBV5-6; 9 positions agree with TRBD1. Germline CDR1 is SGHDT and CDR2 is YYEEEE. The V gene end was trimmed by 1 base and the J gene end by 3 bases; junction bases not matched to a gene: 5. The CDR3 runs to 15 residues.